This T cell receptor beta chain was identified in a study of blood T cell repertoires in COVID-19. The V gene's germline CDR1 is SGHAT and CDR2 FQNNGV. The CDR3 has 16 residues. The junction had 6 bases not matched to a gene; V was cut back by 3 bases and J by 4 bases. In this sample, this clone turned up a few times. Original handling: It was from reference gene primer amplification that nucleated cell counts were estimated. TCRdb's copy holds only in-frame clones and misses some; the assay was immunoSEQ multiplex PCR. The V and J calls and clone size were taken over from that table, and D and trimming were inferred from the DNA. The sample includes roughly 95,000 clones, under 85% of them seen just once.

The chain combines TRBV11-2 with TRBJ2-5, with 12 bases that match TRBD1. This receptor was identified in a human donor in a cohort sampled during active COVID-19. The source material was peripheral blood. Written as DNA, the CDR3 is TGTGCCAGCAGCTTCGGGACAGGGGGCGCCTCAGAGACCCAGTACTTC. It specifies CASSFGTGGASETQYF.